The source of this T cell receptor beta chain is a study of early T cells in non-severe SARS-CoV-2 infection. Study overall: Unsorted whole blood bulk RNA was sequenced, with unpaired chains. Findings and limits, study-wide: The study's VDJdb matching favored anti-spike CD8 responses and missed private and CD4 specificities.

Molecules of cDNA were individually given unique molecular identifiers that were attached to them. TCRdb processed the 5' RACE reads anew with MiXCR; each CDR3 protein has one entry. Altogether 55,000 to 80,000 distinct CDR3 sequences are present, 10% to 15% being singletons, with the ten largest covering over 1.1%. In its sample, this clonotype was seen a few times. Its antigen is not identified. The receptor's source is an adult who was a healthcare worker with PCR-confirmed SARS-CoV-2 infection or an uninfected control (not recorded which). The sample here was whole blood, taken at baseline.

The CDR3 protein is CASSVGLGEAFF. CDR3 nucleotides: TGTGCCAGCAGTGTGGGGCTGGGTGAAGCTTTCTTT. This chain uses TRBV2 with TRBJ1-1; TRBD1 might be the D (5 bases). Looked up from germline, CDR1 is SNHLY and CDR2 is FYNNEI. Trimming removed 4 bases from V and 7 bases from J, with 10 bases in between. The CDR3 is made up of 12 amino acids. The entire variable domain, with the rest obtained from reference TRBV2 and TRBJ1-1, is as follows: EPEVTQTPSHQVTQMGQEVILRCVPISNHLYFYWYRQILGQKVEFLVSFYNNEISEKSEIFDDQFSVERPDGSNFTLKIRSTKLEDSAMYFCASSVGLGEAFFGQGTRLTVV.